This section outlines one T cell receptor beta chain sequence together with its context. Its antigen is unknown. The data stem from a study of vaccination effects on CD4 cells after COVID-19. The ends were cut back, 4 bases at V and 3 bases at J, with 19 bases in the middle. The CDR3 runs to 17 residues. Germline V gives CDR1 MGHDK, CDR2 SYGVNS. The table came from immunoSEQ multiplex PCR; TCRdb's copy has only in-frame clones and leaves some out. The sample includes about 59,000 clones, 75% to 85% of them seen just once. CD4+ T cells specific for antigen were expanded with viral peptide pools by the ViraFEST assay before sequencing. The culture ran for about eleven days before CD4+ T cells were isolated. All participants had two doses of either the BNT162b2 or mRNA-1273 vaccine. Each vaccine recipient was nucleocapsid antibody negative and had no prior SARS-CoV-2 infection. It was with roughly 9.5 IU/ml IL-2 and about 10 ug/ml peptides that some 1.9 million PBMC per well were cultured.

This receptor was taken from a human donor who received a COVID-19 vaccine. The rearrangement uses TRBV25-1 and TRBJ2-1, with D possibly being TRBD2 (6 bases). Material: CD4+ T cells from PBMCs cultured with HCoV-OC43 spike peptides, obtained after COVID-19 vaccination. Subset noted: HCoV-OC43 spike overlapping peptide pool stimulation. Here the CDR3 DNA reads TGTGCCAGCAGTGGACGGGACTCCCCATCCTTCTACAATGAGCAGTTCTTC. Translation: CASSGRDSPSFYNEQFF.